This T cell receptor beta chain appears in the sequencing data of a study of blood T cell repertoires in COVID-19 (dated by TCRdb to about 2020). About the investigation overall: The collaborator samples originated in the United States, Italy and Spain and spanned the acute and convalescent phases of COVID-19. The samples were drawn from the first 160 participants of the ongoing ImmuneRACE study and from 1,254 subjects provided by 6 global collaborators. The material from the prospective study consisted of cDNA or gDNA derived from T cells, B-cell-depleted T cells, or PBMCs. The repertoires were released in a freely available public database meant as a resource for research on the immune response to SARS-CoV-2. Where available, HLA class I and class II types were taken from metadata supplied by the sample provider and were not determined by assay-based typing. The sample metadata nearly always contained a de-identified subject ID, COVID-19 status, age in years and sex. The dataset comprised deeply sampled blood TCRbeta repertoires from subjects exposed to, actively infected with, or recovered from COVID-19. The paper as a whole reports these results and caveats: Clinical and demographic metadata were provided uncurated, with the amount varying by source and participant.

TCRbeta CDR3 regions were amplified from genomic DNA by means of the immunoSEQ Assay, a bias-controlled multiplex PCR. As for the authors' bioinformatics: Within the assay, amplification of reference gene primers was used to estimate how many nucleated cells each sample contained. Sequence reads were collapsed and filtered to measure the absolute abundance of every unique TCRbeta CDR3 rearrangement. For each sample, productive Simpson clonality was calculated as the square root of Simpson's diversity index over productive rearrangements. In its TCRdb copy, this immuneACCESS table keeps in-frame sequences only and misses some clones. Where compared with another copy, unresolved V genes explain less than half of these, and the others have no known cause. The V and J calls and clone size come from that table; D and trimming were worked out from the DNA. In this sample the table shows approximately 270,000 clones, more than 80% of which occur a single time. The ten largest clones add up to roughly 3.9% of the sample.

Ends trimmed: V by 4 bases, J by 8 bases; bases unmatched to a gene: 1. Its CDR3 holds 12 amino acids, cysteine through phenylalanine. Only the CDR3 part of the read is kept: 36 bases, read in frame from the first base. According to the germline V gene, CDR1 reads KGHDR and CDR2 reads SFDVKD. This clone occurred a few times. Its recognized antigen is unknown. Base qualities were left out, and no much larger clone turns up one base away. Enrolling through a virtual design, the prospective study's participants ranged in age from about 18 to 89 years and lived across some 23 United States geographic areas. In the prospective study, cohorts were assigned on the basis of participant-reported clinical history obtained from a screening survey and a study questionnaire. In the prospective study, whole blood, serum and a nasopharyngeal or oropharyngeal swab were collected from each participant by mobile phlebotomists. Prospective study participants could optionally give additional blood draws and questionnaires over a roughly two-month period. Prospective study blood samples were shipped either frozen or at room temperature before DNA extraction.

This receptor was obtained from a woman aged 25 to 39 with acute COVID-19. Recombination joined TRBV24-1 with TRBJ2-1, and 7 junctional nucleotides match TRBD2. The sequenced material came from PBMCs or T cells enriched from blood (not recorded which). The sequenced DNA is TGTGCCACCAGTGACACTAGCGATGAGCAGTTCTTC. This codes for CATSDTSDEQFF.